The clone carrying this T cell receptor beta chain was seen a single time. Sequencing used immunoSEQ multiplex PCR; TCRdb keeps in-frame clones, though not all of them. This sample yields 130,000 to 150,000 clones, of which approximately 86% are seen a single time; nearly 3% belongs to the top ten. From germline, CDR1 is DFQATT and CDR2 SNEGSKA (reference sequence). Trimming left V 7 bases short and J 5 bases short, with 12 bases between. This CDR3 has 11 residues. The data are from a study of blood T cell repertoires in COVID-19. The overall study: The study drew acute and convalescent COVID-19 samples from the United States, Italy and Spain. Sources were T cells, B-cell-depleted T cells, or PBMCs; the material itself was cDNA or gDNA.

This clonotype was obtained from a woman aged 35 to 49 with active or convalescent COVID-19. The V call is TRBV20-1, the J call TRBJ2-7; maybe TRBD2 (5 bases). Sequencing was done on a sample of peripheral blood. CDR3 sequence: CSVAQVDEQYF. The CDR3 bases are TGCAGTGTAGCGCAGGTTGACGAGCAGTACTTC.